This entry lists 16 T cell receptor beta chains sequenced from one sample in a study of shared clonotypes between healthy human individuals. Libraries were prepared by immunoSEQ multiplex PCR; TCRdb keeps only in-frame clonotypes and omits some of them. The table lists 950,000 to 1,200,000 clones, approximately 80% of them singletons. Sequenced sample: memory CD4+ T cells from PBMCs. Subset denoted: CD45RA-negative fraction. These receptors were collected from a man aged 18 to 29 in good health. Some clones in this sample may be carry-over from other donors' samples.

This rearrangement joins TRBV6-1 to TRBJ2-2; no reliable D call. Between the trimmed V and J ends, which lost 4 bases and 0 bases, there was a span of 6 bases. The germline V gene encodes CDR1 MNHNS and CDR2 SASEGT. This CDR3 region has 14 residues. CDR3 amino acids: CASSGHPNTGELFF. CDR3 sequence (DNA): TGTGCCAGCAGTGGGCACCCGAACACCGGGGAGCTGTTTTTT.

The rearrangement joins TRBV5-1 to TRBJ2-2; D is possibly TRBD1 or TRBD2 (5 bases each). Trimming removed 1 base at V and 0 bases at J, with 7 bases between. The CDR3 is 15 amino acids. CDR1 and CDR2 from the germline V gene are SGHRS and YFSETQ. This CDR3 reads CASSLWGPNTGELFF. As DNA, the CDR3 is TGCGCCAGCAGCTTGTGGGGACCGAACACCGGGGAGCTGTTTTTT.

The V call is TRBV4-3, the J call TRBJ2-1; TRBD1 is a possible D gene (6 bases). Per germline, CDR1 LGHNA and CDR2 YSLEER. CDR3 length: 16 residues. V gave up 0 bases and J gave up 6 bases, with 15 bases separating them. CDR3 DNA sequence: TGCGCCAGCAGCCAAGAAGTCAGGGGCCGACGCAATGAGCAGTTCTTC. Amino acid sequence: CASSQEVRGRRNEQFF.

CDR3 sequence reads: CASSAGLAGFYEQYF. The CDR3 nucleotides read TGTGCCAGCAGCGCGGGACTAGCGGGATTCTACGAGCAGTACTTC. This sequence joins TRBV7-2 and TRBJ2-7; 13 positions match TRBD2. V gave up 5 bases and J gave up 3 bases; unmatched junction bases: 4. The germline CDR1 and CDR2 sequences are SGHTA and FQGNSA. The CDR3 consists of 15 residues.

The chain employs TRBV4-1 and TRBJ1-2, with TRBD1 matching over 10 bases. CDR3 length: 15 amino acids. CDR1 and CDR2 from the germline V gene are MGHRA and YSYEKL. Trimming took 4 bases from V and 6 from J; bases not matched to a gene: 8. In DNA form, the CDR3 reads TGCGCCAGCAGCCCGCCCTTGACAGGGGGCGATGGCTACACCTTC. Translated: CASSPPLTGGDGYTF.

V and J are TRBV7-6 and TRBJ2-7; no clear D. Looked up from germline, CDR1 is SGHVS and CDR2 is FNYEAQ. V was clipped by 1 base and J by 9 bases, with 16 bases between them. There are 14 residues in the CDR3. Here the CDR3 DNA reads TGTGCCAGCAGCTTAGGGGCTGCGGCGGCCGTGCAGTACTTC. It yields the protein CASSLGAAAAVQYF. Full variable domain (missing parts from reference TRBV7-6 and TRBJ2-7): GAGVSQSPRYKVTKRGQDVALRCDPISGHVSLYWYRQALGQGPEFLTYFNYEAQQDKSGLPNDRFSAERPEGSISTLTIQRTEQRDSAMYRCASSLGAAAAVQYFGPGTRLTVT.

A remark on this clone: The same CDR3 is also encoded by other DNA sequences in this sample. The J gene is TRBJ1-2, the V gene TRBV19; 8 bases fit TRBD1. CDR3 length: 13 amino acids. With V trimmed by 3 bases and J by 5 bases, 2 bases remained unmatched. Germline lookup yields CDR1 LNHDA and CDR2 SQIVND (reference sequence). The chain's CDR3 is CASSMGQDYGYTF. CDR3 nucleotide sequence: TGTGCCAGTAGTATGGGACAGGATTATGGCTACACCTTC.

V and J are TRBV5-4 and TRBJ2-1; possible D gene TRBD2, 6 bases. The germline CDR1 and CDR2 sequences are SGHNT and YYREEE (reference sequence). The CDR3 runs to 15 residues. The germline V and J ends were trimmed by 5 bases and 0 bases, with 12 bases remaining between them. In DNA, the CDR3 is TGTGCCAGCAGTCCTACGGGGGACTCCTACAATGAGCAGTTCTTC. It specifies CASSPTGDSYNEQFF. Combining the CDR3 with reference TRBV5-4 and TRBJ2-1 gives the whole variable domain ETGVTQSPTHLIKTRGQQVTLRCSSQSGHNTVSWYQQALGQGPQFIFQYYREEENGRGNFPPRFSGLQFPNYSSELNVNALELDDSALYLCASSPTGDSYNEQFFGPGTRLTVL.

V usage is TRBV28 and J usage is TRBJ2-1; D is undetermined. Germline V gene lookup returns CDR1 MDHEN and CDR2 SYDVKM. The CDR3 loop spans 14 amino acids. Trimming removed 3 bases at V and 4 bases at J, with 10 bases between. The CDR3 sequence is CASSFPPLYNEQFF. As DNA, the CDR3 is TGTGCCAGCAGTTTCCCCCCCCTATACAATGAGCAGTTCTTC.

The chain joins TRBV5-1 to TRBJ1-1; D might be TRBD1 (5 bases). CDR3 length: 14 amino acids. Germline V lookup: CDR1 SGHRS, CDR2 YFSETQ. V was trimmed by 4 bases and J by 4 bases, leaving 14 bases between them. DNA for the CDR3: TGCGCCAGCAGCCAATCCGTCGGGGGCACTGAAGCTTTCTTT. Its translation is CASSQSVGGTEAFF.

This chain links TRBV19 with TRBJ2-1, with 15 bases that match TRBD2. Germline V gene data show CDR1 as LNHDA and CDR2 as SQIVND (reference sequence). After removal of 10 bases from V and 9 bases from J, the junction contained 7 bases not matched to a gene. This CDR3 contains 14 residues. The CDR3 loop reads CATRGLAGGGEQFF. The CDR3 DNA is TGTGCCACACGAGGACTAGCGGGAGGGGGTGAGCAGTTCTTC.

The genes are TRBV6-5 and TRBJ2-3, with TRBD1 as a possible D gene (8 bases). Germline V gene sequence: CDR1 MNHEY, CDR2 SVGAGI. CDR3 length: 15 amino acids. V lost 6 bases to trimming and J lost 4 bases, with 17 bases between them. The CDR3 is CASRYRQGRADTQYF. CDR3 nucleotide sequence: TGTGCCAGCAGATACCGACAGGGGAGGGCAGATACGCAGTATTTT.

V usage is TRBV15 and J usage is TRBJ2-7, with D hard to call. V lost 2 bases, J lost 4 bases, and 15 bases lay in between. CDR3 size: 15 residues. Germline loops: CDR1 LNHNV, CDR2 YYDKDF (reference sequence). The CDR3 DNA is TGTGCCACCAGCAGACCACCGATCGGCGTATACGAGCAGTACTTC. Its translation is CATSRPPIGVYEQYF.

J is TRBJ2-3 and V is TRBV9, with D maybe TRBD1 (6 bases). Per the germline V gene, CDR1 is SGDLS and CDR2 is YYNGEE. This CDR3 has 16 amino acids. V was shortened by 0 bases and J by 2 bases, with 13 bases between the two germline ends. The CDR3 DNA is TGTGCCAGCAGCGTAGCGACCAGGGGTACCACAGATACGCAGTATTTT. Its translation: CASSVATRGTTDTQYF.

The chain has TRBV5-4 and TRBJ1-1; 11 bases map to TRBD1. The germline V gene encodes CDR1 SGHNT and CDR2 YYREEE (reference sequence). J gave up 9 bases and V 3 bases, and 10 bases lay outside the gene matches. The CDR3 consists of 15 residues. CDR3 coding DNA: TGTGCCAGCAGCTCCCCGGGACAGGGGGAAGTTAAAGCTTTCTTT. Translated: CASSSPGQGEVKAFF.

The rearrangement links TRBV25-1 to TRBJ2-1; possibly TRBD2 for D (6 bases). The CDR3 extends over 18 amino acids. Trimming took 3 bases from V and 5 from J, leaving 23 bases between them. From germline, CDR1 is MGHDK and CDR2 SYGVNS. The CDR3 sequence is CASSDWVSGMIPDNEQFF. The CDR3 DNA sequence: TGTGCCAGCAGTGATTGGGTTAGCGGAATGATCCCGGACAATGAGCAGTTCTTC.